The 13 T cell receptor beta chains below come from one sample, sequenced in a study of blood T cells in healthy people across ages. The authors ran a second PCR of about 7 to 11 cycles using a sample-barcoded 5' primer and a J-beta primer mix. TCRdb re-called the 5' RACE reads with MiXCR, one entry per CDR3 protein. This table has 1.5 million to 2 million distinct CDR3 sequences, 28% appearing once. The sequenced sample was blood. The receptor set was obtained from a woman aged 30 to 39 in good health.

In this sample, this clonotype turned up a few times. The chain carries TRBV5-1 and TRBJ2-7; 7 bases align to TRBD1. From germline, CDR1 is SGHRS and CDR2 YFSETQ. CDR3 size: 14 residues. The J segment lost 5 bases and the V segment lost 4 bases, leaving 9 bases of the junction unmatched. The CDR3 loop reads CASSDQAGGNEQYF. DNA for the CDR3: TGCGCCAGCAGCGACCAAGCAGGGGGTAACGAGCAGTACTTC.

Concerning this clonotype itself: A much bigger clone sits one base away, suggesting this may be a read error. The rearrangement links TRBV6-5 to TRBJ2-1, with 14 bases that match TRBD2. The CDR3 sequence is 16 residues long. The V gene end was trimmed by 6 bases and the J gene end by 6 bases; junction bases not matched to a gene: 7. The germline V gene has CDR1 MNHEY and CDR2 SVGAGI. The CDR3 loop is CASSSPGLAGGNEQFF. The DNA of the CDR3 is TGTGCCAGCAGCTCGCCTGGACTAGCGGGGGGCAATGAGCAGTTCTTC.

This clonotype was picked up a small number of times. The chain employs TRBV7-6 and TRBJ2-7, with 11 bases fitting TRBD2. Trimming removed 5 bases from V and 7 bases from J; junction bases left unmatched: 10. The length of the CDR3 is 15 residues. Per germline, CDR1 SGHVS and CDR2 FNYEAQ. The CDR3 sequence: CASSPESRLAGEQYF. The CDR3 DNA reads TGTGCCAGCAGCCCGGAGTCCCGACTAGCGGGAGAGCAGTACTTC.

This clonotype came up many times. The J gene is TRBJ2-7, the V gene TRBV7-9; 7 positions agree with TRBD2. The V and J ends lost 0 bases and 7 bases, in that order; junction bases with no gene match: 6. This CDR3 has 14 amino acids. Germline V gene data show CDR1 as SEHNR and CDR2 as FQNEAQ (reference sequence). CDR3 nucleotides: TGTGCCAGCAGCTTAGCGAGTGCGGGAGTTGAGCAGTACTTC. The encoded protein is CASSLASAGVEQYF.

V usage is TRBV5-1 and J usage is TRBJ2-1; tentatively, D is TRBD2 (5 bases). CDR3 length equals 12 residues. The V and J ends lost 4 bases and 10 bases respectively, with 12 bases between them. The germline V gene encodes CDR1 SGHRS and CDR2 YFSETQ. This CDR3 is CASSQLGEEQFF. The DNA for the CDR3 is TGCGCCAGCAGCCAGCTCGGGGAGGAGCAGTTCTTC.

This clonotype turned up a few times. The CDR3 coding sequence is TGTGCCAGCAGCCTACCGGGATTAAGGGGGGAGCAGTACTTC. This gives the protein CASSLPGLRGEQYF. The chain is built from TRBV2 and TRBJ2-5; the D gene could be TRBD1 or TRBD2 (6 bases each). This CDR3 is 14 amino acids long. Germline V gives CDR1 SNHLY, CDR2 FYNNEI. The ends were cut back, 6 bases at V and 11 bases at J, with 22 bases in the middle.

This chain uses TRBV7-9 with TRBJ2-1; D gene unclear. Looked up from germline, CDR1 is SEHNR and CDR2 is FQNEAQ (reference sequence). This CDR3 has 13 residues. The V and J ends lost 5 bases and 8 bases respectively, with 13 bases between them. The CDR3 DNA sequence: TGTGCCAGCAGCCAGAAGGAAGGCGATGAGCAGTTCTTC. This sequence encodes CASSQKEGDEQFF.

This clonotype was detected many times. The CDR3 DNA reads TGTGCCAGCAGTAGTACAGGGGGCCGGACCCAAGAGACCCAGTACTTC. This sequence encodes CASSSTGGRTQETQYF. The V and J genes are TRBV6-5 and TRBJ2-5, with 9 bases identical to TRBD1. This CDR3 spans 16 amino acids. With V trimmed by 5 bases and J by 1 base, 8 bases remained unmatched. CDR1 is MNHEY and CDR2 is SVGAGI in the germline V gene.

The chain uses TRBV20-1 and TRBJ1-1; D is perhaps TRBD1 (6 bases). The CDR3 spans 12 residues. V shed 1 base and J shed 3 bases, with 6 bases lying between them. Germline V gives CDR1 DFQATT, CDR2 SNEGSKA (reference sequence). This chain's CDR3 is CSARAGDTEAFF. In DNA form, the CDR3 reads TGCAGTGCTAGAGCAGGGGACACTGAAGCTTTCTTT.

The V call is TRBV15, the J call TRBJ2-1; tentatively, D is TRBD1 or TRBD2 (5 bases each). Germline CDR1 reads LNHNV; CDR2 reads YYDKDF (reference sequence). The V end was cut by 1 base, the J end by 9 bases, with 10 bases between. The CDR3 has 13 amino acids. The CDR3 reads CATSRGRGTEQFF. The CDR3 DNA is TGTGCCACCAGCAGAGGTCGTGGGACTGAGCAGTTCTTC.

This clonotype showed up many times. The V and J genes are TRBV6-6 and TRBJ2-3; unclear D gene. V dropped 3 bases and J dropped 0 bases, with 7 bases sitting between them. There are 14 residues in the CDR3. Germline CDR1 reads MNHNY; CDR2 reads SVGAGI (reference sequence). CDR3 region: CASSYNPSTDTQYF. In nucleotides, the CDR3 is TGTGCCAGCAGTTATAACCCTAGCACAGATACGCAGTATTTT.

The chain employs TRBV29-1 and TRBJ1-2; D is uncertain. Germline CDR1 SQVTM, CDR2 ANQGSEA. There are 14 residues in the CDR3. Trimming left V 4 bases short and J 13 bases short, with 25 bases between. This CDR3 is CSVAGVSFDNTFTF. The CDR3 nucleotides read TGCAGCGTTGCTGGGGTGTCCTTCGATAACACCTTCACCTTC. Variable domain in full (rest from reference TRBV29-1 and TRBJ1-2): SAVISQKPSRDICQRGTSLTIQCQVDSQVTMMFWYRQQPGQSLTLIATANQGSEATYESGFVIDKFPISRPNLTFSTLTVSNMSPEDSSIYLCSVAGVSFDNTFTFGSGTRLTVV.

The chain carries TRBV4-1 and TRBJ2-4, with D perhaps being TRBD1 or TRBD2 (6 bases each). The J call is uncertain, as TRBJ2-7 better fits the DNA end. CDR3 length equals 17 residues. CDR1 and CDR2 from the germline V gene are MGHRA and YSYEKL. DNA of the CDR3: TGCGCCAGCAGCCAATCCAGAGGATCGGGGGCTTACTACGAGCAGTACTTC. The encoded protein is CASSQSRGSGAYYEQYF.